This T cell receptor beta chain was sequenced for a study of blood T cell repertoires in COVID-19. Study information: Some COVID-19 samples were acute and others convalescent; all came from the United States, Italy and Spain.

A word on this clone: Additional DNA sequences in this sample encode the identical CDR3.

The assay was immunoSEQ multiplex PCR, and TCRdb's table has in-frame clones only and misses some. The sample has roughly 250,000 clones, roughly 84% seen once. The receptor comes from a middle-aged woman with active or convalescent COVID-19. Input material: peripheral blood.

The CDR3 sequence is CASSRTGSSGNTIYF. CDR3 nucleotides: TGTGCCAGCTCGAGGACAGGGAGCTCTGGAAACACCATATATTTT. The chain couples TRBV27 to TRBJ1-3, with 8 positions matching TRBD1. J gave up 0 bases and V 8 bases, and 6 bases lay outside the gene matches. Germline V gene lookup returns CDR1 MNHEY and CDR2 SMNVEV (reference sequence). This CDR3 comprises 15 residues.